This T cell receptor (beta chain) was documented in a study of T-cell reconstitution after alpha-beta-depleted transplantation in children (dated by TCRdb to 2016 to 2017). In terms of the full investigation: T-cell immune reconstitution after TCRalphabeta/CD19-depleted allogeneic hematopoietic cell transplantation in children was quantitatively tracked in the study by means of TCR repertoire profiling.

Measured from the cysteine to the phenylalanine, the CDR3 is 16 residues long. CDR3 DNA only is kept here, 48 bases in frame from base 1. Trimming takes 5 bases off V and 7 bases off J; junction bases not matched to a gene: 11. The library was generated by PCR. The sequencing machine was an Illumina HiSeq 2500. To normalize quantification of the TCRbeta repertoire, the TCR libraries were built with molecular barcoding that relied on unique molecular identifiers. The public reads were reprocessed in TCRdb via fastp at Q25 and MiXCR, keeping in-frame beta chains. Identical CDR3 protein sequences are pooled into one entry, listed with their most common genes and DNA. In this sample the table shows around 600,000 distinct CDR3 sequences, 8% to 11% of which occur a single time. The ten largest account for about 4% of the sample. In this sample, this clonotype turned up a few times. Its antigen remains unidentified. The sample holds no much larger clone one base away, and base qualities are not on file.

This receptor was obtained from a human donor who donated a stem cell graft to a child with acute myeloid leukemia. The material sequenced was PBMCs from the stem cell graft donor, taken from the stem cell graft. The V gene is TRBV12-3 or TRBV12-4 and the J gene is TRBJ1-5; TRBD1 agrees with 10 junctional bases. The CDR3 region reads CASSTYDRGLYQPQHF. The DNA sequence follows: TGTGCCAGCAGTACCTACGACAGGGGGCTTTACCAGCCCCAGCATTTT.